This entry concerns a single T cell receptor beta chain. Its antigen is as yet unknown. Clinical symptoms, serum thyroxine, TRAb, thyroid ultrasound and orbital computed tomography determined diagnosis. Germline values: CDR1 SEHNR, CDR2 FQNEAQ (reference sequence). The CDR3 has 14 residues. Trimming removed 5 bases from V and 6 bases from J, with 17 bases in between. RNA transcripts provided the template for amplifying TCR beta CDR3 regions. First-round RT-PCR employed HTBI primers, with a second-round multiplex PCR after it. TCRdb redid the calling of the multiplex PCR reads with MiXCR, one entry per CDR3 protein. This table holds about 740,000 distinct CDR3 sequences, 35% to 50% found once. These data belong to a study of Graves' ophthalmopathy and Graves' hyperthyroidism. Looking at the study overall: Untreated patients at initial diagnosis provided peripheral blood. General study findings and limits: Most thyroid-expanded clonotypes exceeding 0.001 frequency were also found in blood. Ophthalmopathy progression prediction by the model yielded a sensitivity of about 68% and a specificity of approximately 77%.

The V and J genes are TRBV7-9 and TRBJ2-7; TRBD1 or TRBD2 may be the D gene (6 bases each). What was sequenced was peripheral blood. The TCR sequence derives from an adult man with Graves' ophthalmopathy. The CDR3 spells CASSPGGSGVEQYF. The DNA of the CDR3 is TGTGCCAGCAGCCCAGGAGGGTCAGGGGTCGAGCAGTACTTC.